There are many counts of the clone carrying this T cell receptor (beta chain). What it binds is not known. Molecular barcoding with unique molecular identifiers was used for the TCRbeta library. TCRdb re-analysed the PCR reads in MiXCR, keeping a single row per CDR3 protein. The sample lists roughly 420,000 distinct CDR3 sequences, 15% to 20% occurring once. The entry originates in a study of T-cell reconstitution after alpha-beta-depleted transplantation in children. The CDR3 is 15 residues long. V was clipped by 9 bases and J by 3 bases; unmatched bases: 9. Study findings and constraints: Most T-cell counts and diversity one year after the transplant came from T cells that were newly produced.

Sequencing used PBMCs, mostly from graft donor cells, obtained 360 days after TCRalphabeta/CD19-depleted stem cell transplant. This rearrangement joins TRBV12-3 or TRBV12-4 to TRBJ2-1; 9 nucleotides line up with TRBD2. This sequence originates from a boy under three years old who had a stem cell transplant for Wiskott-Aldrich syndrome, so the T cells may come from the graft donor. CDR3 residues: CASLEGLAFYNEQFF. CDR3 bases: TGTGCCAGTCTAGAAGGACTAGCGTTCTACAATGAGCAGTTCTTC.